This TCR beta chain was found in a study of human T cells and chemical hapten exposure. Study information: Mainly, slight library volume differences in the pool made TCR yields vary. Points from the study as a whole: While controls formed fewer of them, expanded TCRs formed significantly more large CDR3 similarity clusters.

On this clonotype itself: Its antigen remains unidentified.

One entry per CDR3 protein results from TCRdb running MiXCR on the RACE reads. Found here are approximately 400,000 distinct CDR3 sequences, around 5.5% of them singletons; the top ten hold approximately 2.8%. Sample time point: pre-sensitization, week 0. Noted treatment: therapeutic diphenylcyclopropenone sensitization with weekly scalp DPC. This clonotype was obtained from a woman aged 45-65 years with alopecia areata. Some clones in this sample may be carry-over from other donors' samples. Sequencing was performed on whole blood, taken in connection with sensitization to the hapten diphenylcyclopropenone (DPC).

As DNA, the CDR3 is TGTGCCAGCACCATGGGGGGTTCTAATGAAAAACTGTTTTTT. It codes for CASTMGGSNEKLFF. This chain joins TRBV7-9 and TRBJ1-4, with TRBD1 as a possible D gene (5 bases). The CDR3 has 14 amino acids. The germline V and J ends were trimmed by 7 bases and 3 bases, with 12 bases remaining between them. Germline loops: CDR1 SEHNR, CDR2 FQNEAQ (reference sequence).